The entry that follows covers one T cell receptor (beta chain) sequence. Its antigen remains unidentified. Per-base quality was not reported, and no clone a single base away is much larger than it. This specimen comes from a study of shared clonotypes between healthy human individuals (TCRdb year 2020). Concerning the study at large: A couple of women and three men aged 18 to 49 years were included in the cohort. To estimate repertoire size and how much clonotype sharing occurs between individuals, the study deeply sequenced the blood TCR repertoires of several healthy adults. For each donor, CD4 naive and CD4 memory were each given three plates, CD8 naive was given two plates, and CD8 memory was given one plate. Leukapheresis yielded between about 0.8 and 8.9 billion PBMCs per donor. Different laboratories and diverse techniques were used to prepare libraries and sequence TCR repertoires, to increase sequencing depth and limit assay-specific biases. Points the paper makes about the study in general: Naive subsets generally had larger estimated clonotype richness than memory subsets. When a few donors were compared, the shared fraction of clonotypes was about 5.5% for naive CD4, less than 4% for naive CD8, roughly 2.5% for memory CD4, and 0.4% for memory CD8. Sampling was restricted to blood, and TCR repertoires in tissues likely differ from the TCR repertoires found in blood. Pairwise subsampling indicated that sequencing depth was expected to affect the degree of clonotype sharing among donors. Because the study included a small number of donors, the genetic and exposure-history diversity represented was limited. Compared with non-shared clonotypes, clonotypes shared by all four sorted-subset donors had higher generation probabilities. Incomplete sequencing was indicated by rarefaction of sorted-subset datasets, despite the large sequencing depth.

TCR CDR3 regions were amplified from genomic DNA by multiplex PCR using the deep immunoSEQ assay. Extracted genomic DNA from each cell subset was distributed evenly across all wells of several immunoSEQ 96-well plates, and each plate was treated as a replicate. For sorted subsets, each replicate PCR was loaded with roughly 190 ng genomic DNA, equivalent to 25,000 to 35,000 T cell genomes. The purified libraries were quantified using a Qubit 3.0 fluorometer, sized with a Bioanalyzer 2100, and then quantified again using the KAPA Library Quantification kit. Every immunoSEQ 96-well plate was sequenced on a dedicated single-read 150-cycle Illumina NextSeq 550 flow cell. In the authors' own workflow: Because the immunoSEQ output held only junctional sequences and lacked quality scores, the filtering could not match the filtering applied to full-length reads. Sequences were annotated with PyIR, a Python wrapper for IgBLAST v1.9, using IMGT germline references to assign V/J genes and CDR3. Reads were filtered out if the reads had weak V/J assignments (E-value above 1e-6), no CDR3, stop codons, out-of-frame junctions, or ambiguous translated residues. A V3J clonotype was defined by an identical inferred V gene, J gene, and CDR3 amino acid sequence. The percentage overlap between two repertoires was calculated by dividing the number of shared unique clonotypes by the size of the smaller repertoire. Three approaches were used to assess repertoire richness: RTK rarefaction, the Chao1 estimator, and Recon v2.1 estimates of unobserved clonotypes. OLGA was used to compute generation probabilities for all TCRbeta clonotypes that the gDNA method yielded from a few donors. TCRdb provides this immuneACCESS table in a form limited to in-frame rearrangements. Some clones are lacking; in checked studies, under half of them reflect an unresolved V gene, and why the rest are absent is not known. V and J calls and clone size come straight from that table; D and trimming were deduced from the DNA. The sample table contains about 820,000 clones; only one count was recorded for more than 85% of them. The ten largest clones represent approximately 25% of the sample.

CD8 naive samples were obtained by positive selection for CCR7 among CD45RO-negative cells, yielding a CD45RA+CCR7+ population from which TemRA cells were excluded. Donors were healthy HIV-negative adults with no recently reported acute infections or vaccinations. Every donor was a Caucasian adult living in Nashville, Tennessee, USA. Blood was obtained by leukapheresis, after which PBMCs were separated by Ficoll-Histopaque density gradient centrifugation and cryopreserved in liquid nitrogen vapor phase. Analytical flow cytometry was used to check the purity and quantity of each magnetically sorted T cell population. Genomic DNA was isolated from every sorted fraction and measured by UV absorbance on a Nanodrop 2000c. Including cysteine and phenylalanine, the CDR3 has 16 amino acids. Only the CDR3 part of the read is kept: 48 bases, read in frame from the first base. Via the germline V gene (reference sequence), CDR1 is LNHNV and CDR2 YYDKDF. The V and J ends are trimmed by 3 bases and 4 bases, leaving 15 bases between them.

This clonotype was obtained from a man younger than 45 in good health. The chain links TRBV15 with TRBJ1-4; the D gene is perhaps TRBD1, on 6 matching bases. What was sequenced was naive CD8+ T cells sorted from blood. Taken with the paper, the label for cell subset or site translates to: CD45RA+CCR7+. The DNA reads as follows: TGTGCCACCAGCAGCCGGAGGGGGGGGCGTAATGAAAAACTGTTTTTT. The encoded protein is CATSSRRGGRNEKLFF.